This T cell receptor (beta chain) derives from a study of T cell changes during pregnancy in multiple sclerosis. TCRdb's copy holds only in-frame clones and misses some; the assay was immunoSEQ multiplex PCR. The table has 30,000 to 40,000 clones, roughly nine tenths seen once. This CDR3 is 15 amino acids long. CDR1 is PRHDT and CDR2 is FYEKMQ in the germline V gene (reference sequence). Trimming at V came to 5 bases and at J to 5 bases, leaving 10 bases not matched to a gene. The sequence came from a female donor in good health, enrolled as a control in a pregnancy study. V gene TRBV13 combines with J gene TRBJ2-5, with TRBD2 matching over 8 bases. The source material was CD4+ T cells from peripheral blood mononuclear cells, sampled after pregnancy. CDR3 sequence (DNA): TGTGCCAGCAGCGTCGACGGGGGGGCCACCGAGACCCAGTACTTC. Encoded protein: CASSVDGGATETQYF. Filled out from reference TRBV13 and TRBJ2-5, the complete variable domain reads AAGVIQSPRHLIKEKRETATLKCYPIPRHDTVYWYQQGPGQDPQFLISFYEKMQSDKGSIPDRFSAQQFSDYHSELNMSSLELGDSALYFCASSVDGGATETQYFGPGTRLLVL.